This is a list of T cell receptor beta chains from one sample in a study of T cell repertoires in cytomegalovirus infection. From the reads, TCRdb called clonotypes with MiXCR, one entry per CDR3 protein. The sample carries more than 400,000 distinct CDR3 sequences, more than 25% recorded once. The sample comprised PBMCs. All receptors derive from a human donor in good health (CMV status not recorded). Some clones in this sample may be carry-over from other donors' samples. Both conserved end residues are part of each CDR3. A D gene is named only where the DNA matches it firmly. Size tells how often a clone was seen (once, few, many) or the class of an expanded clone, and some rows leave it out.

j_call clone_size v_call d_call cdr3_aa cdr3_nt
TRBJ2-1 . TRBV11-2 TRBD2 CASSSLTSGLFNEQFF TGTGCCAGCAGCTCGTTGACTAGCGGGCTCTTTAATGAGCAGTTCTTC
TRBJ1-2 . TRBV13 . CASSSDGRYGYTF TGTGCCAGCAGCTCGGACGGACGCTATGGCTACACCTTC
TRBJ1-1 . TRBV10-3 . CAIRPTGSPQAHTEAFF TGTGCCATCAGACCTACAGGGTCCCCTCAAGCTCACACTGAAGCTTTCTTT
TRBJ1-6 . TRBV10-3 TRBD1 CAISPDRAGPPLHF TGTGCCATCAGTCCGGACAGGGCCGGGCCACCCCTCCACTTT
TRBJ2-1 . TRBV5-6 TRBD1 CASSLDRGTEQFF TGTGCCAGCAGCTTGGACAGGGGTACAGAGCAGTTCTTC
TRBJ2-1 few TRBV28 TRBD2 CASSLFTGGGNEQFF TGTGCCAGCAGTTTATTTACGGGAGGGGGGAATGAGCAGTTCTTC
TRBJ2-3 . TRBV11-2 . CASSLFAGALFTDTQYF TGTGCCAGCAGCTTATTCGCAGGGGCCCTCTTCACAGATACGCAGTATTTT
TRBJ1-1 . TRBV5-1 . CASSKSPQLAEAFF TGCGCCAGCAGCAAGTCACCGCAGTTGGCTGAAGCTTTCTTT
TRBJ1-1 . TRBV11-3 . CASSLEGTAEAFF TGTGCCAGCAGCTTAGAAGGGACGGCTGAAGCTTTCTTT
TRBJ2-1 few TRBV5-1 TRBD2 CASSQLSGRMDEQFF TGCGCCAGCAGTCAGCTTAGCGGGAGAATGGATGAGCAGTTCTTC
TRBJ2-3 few TRBV7-2 . CASSPRAVGADTQYF TGTGCCAGCAGCCCACGAGCTGTAGGCGCAGATACGCAGTATTTT
TRBJ2-5 . TRBV5-1 . CASSLDRGHNGETQYF TGCGCCAGCAGCTTGGACCGGGGACATAACGGGGAGACCCAGTACTTC
TRBJ2-1 few TRBV19 TRBD2 CASSIGQGSGSNEQFF TGTGCCAGTAGTATAGGGCAGGGGAGCGGGAGCAATGAGCAGTTCTTC
TRBJ1-1 . TRBV20-1 . CSARVYGNTEAFF TGCAGTGCTAGAGTATACGGAAACACTGAAGCTTTCTTT
TRBJ2-7 . TRBV28 TRBD2 CASTASPGLAASYEQYF TGTGCCAGCACCGCTTCTCCGGGACTAGCGGCTTCCTACGAGCAGTACTTC
TRBJ1-1 . TRBV5-1 . CASSLGPRQEAFF TGCGCCAGCAGCTTGGGGCCCCGGCAAGAAGCTTTCTTT
TRBJ1-2 few TRBV11-2 . CASSFEVPSFNGYTF TGTGCCAGCAGCTTCGAGGTCCCTTCCTTTAATGGCTACACCTTC
TRBJ1-6 . TRBV12-3/TRBV12-4 . CANLPGTPNYNSPLHF TGTGCCAACCTCCCCGGGACGCCGAATTATAATTCACCCCTCCACTTT
TRBJ2-7 . TRBV3-1 . CASSQEWVGAYEQYF TGTGCCAGCAGCCAAGAATGGGTCGGGGCCTACGAGCAGTACTTC
TRBJ1-1 many TRBV28 . CASSRGTRAFF TGTGCCAGCAGCCGCGGGACGCGTGCTTTCTTT
TRBJ1-1 . TRBV18 TRBD1 CASSPPTGGISEAFF TGTGCCAGCTCACCACCGACAGGGGGTATCTCTGAAGCTTTCTTT
TRBJ2-3 . TRBV11-2 . CASSGKPGRTTDTQYF TGTGCCAGCAGCGGAAAACCCGGACGGACCACAGATACGCAGTATTTT
TRBJ1-4 few TRBV19 . CASRAQGIWDEKLFF TGTGCCAGTAGGGCCCAGGGAATCTGGGATGAAAAACTGTTTTTT
TRBJ2-1 few TRBV4-1 . CASSQEGKDYNEQFF TGCGCCAGCAGCCAAGAGGGGAAGGACTACAATGAGCAGTTCTTC
TRBJ2-4 many TRBV7-8 TRBD2 CASSFGLAGGVAKNIQYF TGTGCCAGCAGCTTTGGACTAGCGGGAGGGGTAGCCAAAAACATTCAGTACTTC
TRBJ1-1 . TRBV12-5 . CASGLGRAGGYTEAFF TGTGCTAGTGGTTTGGGCCGGGCTGGGGGCTACACTGAAGCTTTCTTT
TRBJ2-5 . TRBV4-1 TRBD1 CASSQDPGTGETQYF TGCGCCAGCAGCCAAGATCCCGGGACAGGAGAGACCCAGTACTTC
TRBJ1-1 once TRBV3-1 . CASSQRDSYTEAFF TGTGCCAGCAGCCAGAGGGACTCGTACACTGAAGCTTTCTTT
TRBJ2-6 . TRBV19 TRBD1 CASSPRGQGIGANVLTF TGTGCCAGTAGTCCTAGGGGACAGGGGATCGGGGCCAACGTCCTGACTTTC
TRBJ2-1 . TRBV20-1 TRBD2 CSARGLAESNEQFF TGCAGTGCTCGGGGACTAGCGGAGAGCAATGAGCAGTTCTTC
TRBJ2-5 . TRBV6-2/TRBV6-3 TRBD2 CASSFRIAGRQETQYF TGTGCCAGCAGCTTCCGAATAGCGGGCCGACAAGAGACCCAGTACTTC
TRBJ1-4 . TRBV4-1 . CASSQDRGRSEKLFF TGCGCCAGCAGCCAAGATCGGGGTCGGAGTGAAAAACTGTTTTTT
TRBJ1-2 . TRBV19 . CASSIGAAANYGYTF TGTGCCAGTAGTATCGGGGCAGCCGCTAACTATGGCTACACCTTC
TRBJ2-3 few TRBV20-1 . CSVGGGTDTQYF TGCAGTGTAGGGGGAGGGACAGATACGCAGTATTTT
TRBJ2-7 few TRBV7-3 . CASSLDRTTYEQYF TGTGCCAGCAGCTTAGATCGTACTACCTACGAGCAGTACTTC
TRBJ2-3 . TRBV6-1 TRBD2 CASMGGTSESDTQYF TGTGCCAGCATGGGAGGGACTAGCGAGTCAGATACGCAGTATTTT
TRBJ2-7 few TRBV7-2 . CASSRGGTATYEQYF TGTGCCAGCAGCCGCGGAGGGACAGCCACCTACGAGCAGTACTTC
TRBJ2-1 . TRBV7-8 . CASSLAPFGTYNEQFF TGTGCCAGCAGCTTAGCCCCTTTCGGTACCTACAATGAGCAGTTCTTC
TRBJ2-1 many TRBV7-2 . CASSLGASNNEQFF TGTGCCAGCAGCTTAGGCGCCAGCAACAATGAGCAGTTCTTC
TRBJ2-5 . TRBV7-8 . CASSFTLTGQIQETQYF TGTGCCAGCAGTTTTACCCTGACGGGACAAATCCAAGAGACCCAGTACTTC
TRBJ2-2 . TRBV24-1 . CATSDLTRGTNNGELFF TGTGCCACCAGTGATCTGACACGGGGCACGAACAACGGGGAGCTGTTTTTT
TRBJ2-3 . TRBV27 . CASTFGANPSTDTQYF TGTGCCAGCACCTTCGGGGCGAACCCGAGCACAGATACGCAGTATTTT
TRBJ2-5 few TRBV7-2 TRBD2 CASSLALAAPWEAQYF TGTGCCAGCAGCCTCGCCCTAGCGGCTCCTTGGGAGGCCCAGTACTTC
TRBJ1-1 . TRBV4-3 TRBD1 CASSQTGVDEAFF TGCGCCAGCAGCCAAACAGGGGTGGATGAAGCTTTCTTT
TRBJ1-1 few TRBV24-1 . CATEGRSNTEAFF TGTGCCACGGAGGGACGGTCGAACACTGAAGCTTTCTTT
TRBJ2-3 . TRBV6-1 TRBD1 CASSPRRRNQGVTDTQYF TGTGCCAGCAGTCCGAGGAGGCGGAACCAGGGGGTTACAGATACGCAGTATTTT
TRBJ2-1 . TRBV28 . CASSPDPGEQFF TGTGCCAGCAGTCCAGACCCGGGAGAGCAGTTCTTC
TRBJ2-1 few TRBV2 TRBD2 CASRKLAGVGNEQFF TGTGCCAGCAGGAAACTAGCGGGAGTGGGAAATGAGCAGTTCTTC
TRBJ2-1 few TRBV7-9 . CASSTRDNEQFF TGTGCCAGCAGCACCCGGGACAATGAGCAGTTCTTC
TRBJ1-2 few TRBV28 TRBD1 CASVGGGGTVLGYTF TGTGCCAGTGTAGGCGGCGGTGGGACAGTCCTGGGCTACACCTTC
TRBJ2-1 . TRBV6-5 . CASTSSATYNEQFF TGTGCCAGCACCTCGTCGGCGACCTACAATGAGCAGTTCTTC
TRBJ2-5 few TRBV28 TRBD1 CASSFTGVTFQETQYF TGTGCCAGCAGTTTTACAGGGGTCACATTCCAAGAGACCCAGTACTTC
TRBJ2-1 . TRBV10-3 TRBD2 CAISATSGSNEQFF TGTGCCATCAGTGCGACTAGCGGGAGTAATGAGCAGTTCTTC